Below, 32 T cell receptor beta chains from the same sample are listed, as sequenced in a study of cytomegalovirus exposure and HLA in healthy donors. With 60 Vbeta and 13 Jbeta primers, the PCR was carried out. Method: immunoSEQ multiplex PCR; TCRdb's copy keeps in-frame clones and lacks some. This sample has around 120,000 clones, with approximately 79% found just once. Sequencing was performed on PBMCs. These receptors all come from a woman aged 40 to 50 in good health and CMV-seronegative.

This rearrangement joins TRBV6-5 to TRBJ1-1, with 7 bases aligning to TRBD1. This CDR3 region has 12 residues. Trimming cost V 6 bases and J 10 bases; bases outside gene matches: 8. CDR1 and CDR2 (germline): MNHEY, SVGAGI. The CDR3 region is CASSRRQGPAFF. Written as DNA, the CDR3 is TGTGCCAGCAGCCGACGACAGGGACCAGCTTTCTTT.

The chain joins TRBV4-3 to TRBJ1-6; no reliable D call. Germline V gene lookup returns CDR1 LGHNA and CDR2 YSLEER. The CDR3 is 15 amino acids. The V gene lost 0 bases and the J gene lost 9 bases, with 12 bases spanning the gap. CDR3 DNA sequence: TGCGCCAGCAGCCAAGAGAGTCAGGTTCGTTCACCCCTCCACTTT. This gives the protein CASSQESQVRSPLHF.

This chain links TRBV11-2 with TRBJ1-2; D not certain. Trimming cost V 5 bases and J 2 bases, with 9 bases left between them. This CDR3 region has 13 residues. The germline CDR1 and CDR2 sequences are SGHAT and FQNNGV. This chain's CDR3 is CASSPGGNYGYTF. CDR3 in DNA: TGTGCCAGCAGCCCGGGAGGGAACTATGGCTACACCTTC.

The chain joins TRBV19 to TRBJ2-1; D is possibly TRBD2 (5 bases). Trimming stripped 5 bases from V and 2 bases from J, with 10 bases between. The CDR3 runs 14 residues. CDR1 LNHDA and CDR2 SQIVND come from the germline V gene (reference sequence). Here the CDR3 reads CASSLGKTYNEQFF. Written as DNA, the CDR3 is TGTGCCAGTAGTCTCGGGAAGACCTACAATGAGCAGTTCTTC.

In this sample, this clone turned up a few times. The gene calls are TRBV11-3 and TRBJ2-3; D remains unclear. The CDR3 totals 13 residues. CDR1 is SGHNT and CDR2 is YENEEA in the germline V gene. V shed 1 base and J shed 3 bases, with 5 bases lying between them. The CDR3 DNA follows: TGTGCCAGCAGCTTAGCCCTTACAGATACGCAGTATTTT. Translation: CASSLALTDTQYF.

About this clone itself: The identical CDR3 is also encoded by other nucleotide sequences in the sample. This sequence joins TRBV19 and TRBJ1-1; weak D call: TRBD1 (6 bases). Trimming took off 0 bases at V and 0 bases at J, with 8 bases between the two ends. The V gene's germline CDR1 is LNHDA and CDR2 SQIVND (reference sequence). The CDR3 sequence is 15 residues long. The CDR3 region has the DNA TGTGCCAGTAGTATAGAAACAGGGATGAACACTGAAGCTTTCTTT. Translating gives CASSIETGMNTEAFF.

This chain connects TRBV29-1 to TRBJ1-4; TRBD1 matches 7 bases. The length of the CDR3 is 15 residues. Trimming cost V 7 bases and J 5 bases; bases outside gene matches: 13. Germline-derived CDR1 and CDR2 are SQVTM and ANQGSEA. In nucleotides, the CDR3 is TGCAGCGCCATAGGGGAGGCAGGGGGAAATGAAAAACTGTTTTTT. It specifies CSAIGEAGGNEKLFF.

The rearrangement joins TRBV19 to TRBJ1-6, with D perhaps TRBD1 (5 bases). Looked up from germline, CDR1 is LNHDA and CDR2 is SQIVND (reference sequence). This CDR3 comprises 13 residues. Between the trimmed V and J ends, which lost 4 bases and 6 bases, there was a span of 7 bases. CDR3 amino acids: CASSNQGNSPLHF. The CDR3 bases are TGTGCCAGTAGTAATCAGGGTAATTCACCCCTCCACTTT.

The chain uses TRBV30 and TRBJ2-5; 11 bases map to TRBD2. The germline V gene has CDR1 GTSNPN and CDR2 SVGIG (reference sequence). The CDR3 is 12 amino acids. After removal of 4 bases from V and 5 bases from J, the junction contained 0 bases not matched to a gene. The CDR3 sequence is CAWTSGRETQYF. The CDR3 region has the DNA TGTGCCTGGACTAGCGGGAGGGAGACCCAGTACTTC. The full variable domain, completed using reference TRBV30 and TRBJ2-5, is SQTIHQWPATLVQPVGSPLSLECTVEGTSNPNLYWYRQAAGRGLQLLFYSVGIGQISSEVPQNLSASRPQDRQFILSSKKLLLSDSGFYLCAWTSGRETQYFGPGTRLLVL.

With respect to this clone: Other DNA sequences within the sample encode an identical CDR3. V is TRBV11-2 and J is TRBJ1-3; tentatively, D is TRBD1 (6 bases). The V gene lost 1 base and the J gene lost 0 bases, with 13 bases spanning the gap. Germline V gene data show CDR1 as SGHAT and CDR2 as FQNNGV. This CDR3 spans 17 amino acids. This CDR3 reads CASSLGGQGLSGNTIYF. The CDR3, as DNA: TGTGCCAGCAGCTTAGGAGGTCAGGGGCTCTCTGGAAACACCATATATTTT.

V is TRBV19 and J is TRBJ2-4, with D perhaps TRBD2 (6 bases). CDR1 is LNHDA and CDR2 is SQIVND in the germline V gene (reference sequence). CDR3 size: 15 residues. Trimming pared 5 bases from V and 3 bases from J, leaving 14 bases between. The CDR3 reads CASSPLGTGKNIQYF. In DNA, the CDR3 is TGTGCCAGTAGTCCCCTAGGGACTGGCAAAAACATTCAGTACTTC. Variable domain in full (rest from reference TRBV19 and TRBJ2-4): DGGITQSPKYLFRKEGQNVTLSCEQNLNHDAMYWYRQDPGQGLRLIYYSQIVNDFQKGDIAEGYSVSREKKESFPLTVTSAQKNPTAFYLCASSPLGTGKNIQYFGAGTRLSVL.

The CDR3 spells CASSFGGSYNSPLHF. DNA for the CDR3: TGTGCCAGCAGCTTCGGTGGCTCCTATAATTCACCCCTCCACTTT. V usage is TRBV5-6 and J usage is TRBJ1-6, with unresolved D. The CDR3 length is 15 residues. Germline CDR1 is SGHDT and CDR2 is YYEEEE. Trimming pared 2 bases from V and 0 bases from J, leaving 6 bases between.

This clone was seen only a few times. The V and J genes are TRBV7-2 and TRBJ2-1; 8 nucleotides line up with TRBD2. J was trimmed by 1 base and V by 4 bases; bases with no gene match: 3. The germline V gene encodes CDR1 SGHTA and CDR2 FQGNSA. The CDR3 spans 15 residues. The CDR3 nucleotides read TGTGCCAGCAGCTCTAGCGGGCTTTCCTACAATGAGCAGTTCTTC. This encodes CASSSSGLSYNEQFF.

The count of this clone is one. The CDR3 region is CASSPPGHLNTEAFF. The CDR3 DNA sequence: TGTGCCAGCTCACCTCCGGGACACTTGAACACTGAAGCTTTCTTT. This chain links TRBV18 with TRBJ1-1; tentative D call: TRBD1 (6 bases). Germline V gives CDR1 KGHSH, CDR2 LQKENI. CDR3 size: 15 residues. Between the trimmed V and J ends, which lost 3 bases and 0 bases, there was a span of 11 bases.

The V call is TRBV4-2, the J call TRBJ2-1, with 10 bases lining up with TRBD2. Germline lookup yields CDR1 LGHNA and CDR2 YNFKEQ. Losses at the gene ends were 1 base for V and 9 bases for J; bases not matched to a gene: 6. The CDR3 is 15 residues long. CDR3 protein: CASSQGTSGGVEQFF. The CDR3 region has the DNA TGTGCCAGCAGCCAAGGGACTAGCGGAGGGGTTGAGCAGTTCTTC.

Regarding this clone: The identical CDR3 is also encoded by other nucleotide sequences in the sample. In DNA, the CDR3 is TGCGCCAGCAGCTTGGCCGGGTCCGATTATGGCTACACCTTC. Translating it yields CASSLAGSDYGYTF. This chain joins TRBV5-1 and TRBJ1-2, with no clear D. Deletions cut 0 bases from V and 5 bases from J, with 11 bases between. Germline values: CDR1 SGHRS, CDR2 YFSETQ. This CDR3 has 14 residues.

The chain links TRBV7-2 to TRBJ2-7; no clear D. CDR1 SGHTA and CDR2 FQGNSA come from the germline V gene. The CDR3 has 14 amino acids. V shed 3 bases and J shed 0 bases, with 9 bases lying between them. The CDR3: CASSFMGRSYEQYF. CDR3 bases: TGTGCCAGCAGCTTTATGGGCCGCTCCTACGAGCAGTACTTC.

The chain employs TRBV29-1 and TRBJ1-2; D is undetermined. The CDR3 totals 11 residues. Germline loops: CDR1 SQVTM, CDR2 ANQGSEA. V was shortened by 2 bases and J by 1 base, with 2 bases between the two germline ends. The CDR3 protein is CSVEYNYGYTF. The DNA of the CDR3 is TGCAGCGTTGAATATAACTATGGCTACACCTTC.

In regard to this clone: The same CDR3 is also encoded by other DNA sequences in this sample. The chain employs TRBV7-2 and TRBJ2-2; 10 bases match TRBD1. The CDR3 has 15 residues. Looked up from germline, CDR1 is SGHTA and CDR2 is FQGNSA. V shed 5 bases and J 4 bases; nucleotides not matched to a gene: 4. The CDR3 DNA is TGTGCCAGCAGCCCAAGGACAGGGGGCACCGGGGAGCTGTTTTTT. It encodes CASSPRTGGTGELFF. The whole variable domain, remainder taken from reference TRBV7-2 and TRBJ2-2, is GAGVSQSPSNKVTEKGKDVELRCDPISGHTALYWYRQSLGQGLEFLIYFQGNSAPDKSGLPSDRFSAERTGGSVSTLTIQRTQQEDSAVYLCASSPRTGGTGELFFGEGSRLTVL.

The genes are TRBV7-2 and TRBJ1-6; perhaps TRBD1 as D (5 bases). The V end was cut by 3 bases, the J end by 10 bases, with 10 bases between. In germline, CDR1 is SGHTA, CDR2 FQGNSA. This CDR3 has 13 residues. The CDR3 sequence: CASSLGGVSPLHF. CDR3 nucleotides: TGTGCCAGCAGCTTGGGGGGGGTCTCACCCCTCCACTTT.

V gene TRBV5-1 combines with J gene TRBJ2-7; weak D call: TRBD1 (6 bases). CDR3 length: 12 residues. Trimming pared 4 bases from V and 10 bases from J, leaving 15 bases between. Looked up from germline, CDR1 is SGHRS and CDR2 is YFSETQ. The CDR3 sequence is CASSPPGDHQYF. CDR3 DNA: TGCGCCAGCAGCCCCCCAGGGGATCACCAGTACTTC.

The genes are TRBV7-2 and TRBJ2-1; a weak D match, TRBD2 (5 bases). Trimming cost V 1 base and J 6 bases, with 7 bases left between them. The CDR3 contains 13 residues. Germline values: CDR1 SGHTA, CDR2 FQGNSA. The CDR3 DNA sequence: TGTGCCAGCAGCTTAGGGCGGGTCAATGAGCAGTTCTTC. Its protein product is CASSLGRVNEQFF. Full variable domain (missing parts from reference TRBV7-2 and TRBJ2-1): GAGVSQSPSNKVTEKGKDVELRCDPISGHTALYWYRQSLGQGLEFLIYFQGNSAPDKSGLPSDRFSAERTGGSVSTLTIQRTQQEDSAVYLCASSLGRVNEQFFGPGTRLTVL.

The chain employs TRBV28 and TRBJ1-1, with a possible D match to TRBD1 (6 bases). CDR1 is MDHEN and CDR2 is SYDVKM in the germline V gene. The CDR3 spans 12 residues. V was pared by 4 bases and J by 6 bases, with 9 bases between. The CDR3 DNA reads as TGTGCCAGCAGTTGGACAGCCTCTGAAGCTTTCTTT. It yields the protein CASSWTASEAFF.

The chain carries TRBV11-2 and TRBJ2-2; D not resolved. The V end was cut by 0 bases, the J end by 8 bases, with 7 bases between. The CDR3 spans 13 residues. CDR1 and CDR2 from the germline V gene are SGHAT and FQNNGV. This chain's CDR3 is CASSLDRAGELFF. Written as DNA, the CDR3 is TGTGCCAGCAGCTTAGATCGAGCTGGGGAGCTGTTTTTT.

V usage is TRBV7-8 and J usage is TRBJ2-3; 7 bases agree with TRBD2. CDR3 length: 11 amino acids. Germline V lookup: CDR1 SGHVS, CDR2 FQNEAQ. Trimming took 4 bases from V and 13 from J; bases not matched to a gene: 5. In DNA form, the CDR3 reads TGTGCCAGCAGCTCCCGGGGGGAGAAGTATTTT. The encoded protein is CASSSRGEKYF.

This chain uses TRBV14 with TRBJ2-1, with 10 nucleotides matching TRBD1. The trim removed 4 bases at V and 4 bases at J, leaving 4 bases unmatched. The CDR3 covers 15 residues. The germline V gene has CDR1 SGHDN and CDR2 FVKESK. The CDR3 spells CASSPGTGDYNEQFF. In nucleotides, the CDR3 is TGTGCCAGCAGCCCCGGGACAGGGGATTACAATGAGCAGTTCTTC.

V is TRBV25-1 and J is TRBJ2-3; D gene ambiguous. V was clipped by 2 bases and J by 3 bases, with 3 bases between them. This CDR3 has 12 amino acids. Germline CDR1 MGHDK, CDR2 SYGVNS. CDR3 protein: CASSERTDTQYF. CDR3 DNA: TGTGCCAGCAGTGAACGTACAGATACGCAGTATTTT.

Here the CDR3 DNA reads TGTGCCAGCAGTACCCCTCCGACAGGCCCCACAGATACGCAGTATTTT. It specifies CASSTPPTGPTDTQYF. J is TRBJ2-3 and V is TRBV6-6, with D possibly being TRBD1 (6 bases). V shed 5 bases and J shed 2 bases, with 17 bases lying between them. The germline CDR1 and CDR2 sequences are MNHNY and SVGAGI (reference sequence). The CDR3 contains 16 residues.

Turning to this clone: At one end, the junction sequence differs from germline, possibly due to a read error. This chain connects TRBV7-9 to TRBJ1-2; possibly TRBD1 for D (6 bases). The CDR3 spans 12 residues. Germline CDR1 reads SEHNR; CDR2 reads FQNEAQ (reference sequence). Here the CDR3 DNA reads TGTTCCAGCAGCCTTACAGGGAATGGCTACACCTTC. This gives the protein CSSSLTGNGYTF.

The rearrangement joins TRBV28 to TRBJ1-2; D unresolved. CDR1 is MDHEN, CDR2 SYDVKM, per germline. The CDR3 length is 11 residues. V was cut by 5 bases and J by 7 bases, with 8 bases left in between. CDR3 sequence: CASSVESGYTF. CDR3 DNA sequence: TGTGCCAGCAGTGTCGAGTCTGGCTACACCTTC.

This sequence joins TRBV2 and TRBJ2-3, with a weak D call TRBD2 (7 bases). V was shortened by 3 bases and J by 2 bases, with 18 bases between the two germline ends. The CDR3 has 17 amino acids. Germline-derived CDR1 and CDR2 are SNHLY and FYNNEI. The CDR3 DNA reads TGTGCCAGCAGTGAGGCGTGGGGAGGGGGTGACACAGATACGCAGTATTTT. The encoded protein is CASSEAWGGGDTDTQYF.

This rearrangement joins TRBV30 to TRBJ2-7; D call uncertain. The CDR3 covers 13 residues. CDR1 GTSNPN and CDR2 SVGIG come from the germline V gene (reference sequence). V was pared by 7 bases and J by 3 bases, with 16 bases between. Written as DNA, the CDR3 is TGTGCCTCCCGGAGCACGACGAACTACGAGCAGTACTTC. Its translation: CASRSTTNYEQYF. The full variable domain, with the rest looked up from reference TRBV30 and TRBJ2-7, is SQTIHQWPATLVQPVGSPLSLECTVEGTSNPNLYWYRQAAGRGLQLLFYSVGIGQISSEVPQNLSASRPQDRQFILSSKKLLLSDSGFYLCASRSTTNYEQYFGPGTRLTVT.